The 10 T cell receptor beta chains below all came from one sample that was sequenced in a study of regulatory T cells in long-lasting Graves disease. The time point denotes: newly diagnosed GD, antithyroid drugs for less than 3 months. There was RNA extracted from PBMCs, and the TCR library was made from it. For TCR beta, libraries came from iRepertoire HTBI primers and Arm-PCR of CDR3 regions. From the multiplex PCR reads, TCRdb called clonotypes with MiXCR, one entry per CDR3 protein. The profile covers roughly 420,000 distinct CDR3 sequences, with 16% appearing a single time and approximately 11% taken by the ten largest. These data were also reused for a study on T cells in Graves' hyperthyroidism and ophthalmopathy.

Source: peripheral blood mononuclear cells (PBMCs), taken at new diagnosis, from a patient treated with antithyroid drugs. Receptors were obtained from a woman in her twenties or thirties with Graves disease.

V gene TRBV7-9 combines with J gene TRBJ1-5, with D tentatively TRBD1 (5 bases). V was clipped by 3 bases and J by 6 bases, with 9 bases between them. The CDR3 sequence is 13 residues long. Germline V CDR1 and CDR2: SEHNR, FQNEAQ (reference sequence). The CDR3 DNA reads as TGTGCCAGCAGCTTCGGAGGGACTCAGCCCCAGCATTTT. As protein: CASSFGGTQPQHF.

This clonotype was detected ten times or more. The CDR3 is CASGLDLGQEVDVEAFF. In nucleotides, the CDR3 is TGTGCTAGTGGTTTGGACCTAGGACAGGAGGTTGACGTTGAAGCTTTCTTT. This sequence joins TRBV12-5 and TRBJ1-1; 7 nucleotides match TRBD1. CDR3 size: 17 residues. Germline V gene data show CDR1 as LGHNT and CDR2 as FRNRAP. The V segment lost 1 base and the J segment 7 bases; nucleotides outside the gene matches: 15.

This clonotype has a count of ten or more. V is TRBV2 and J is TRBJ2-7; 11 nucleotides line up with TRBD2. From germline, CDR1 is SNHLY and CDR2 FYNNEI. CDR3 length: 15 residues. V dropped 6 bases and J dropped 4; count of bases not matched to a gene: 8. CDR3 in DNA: TGTGCCAGCAGCGTAGCGGGAGGGCCGGGATACGAGCAGTACTTC. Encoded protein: CASSVAGGPGYEQYF.

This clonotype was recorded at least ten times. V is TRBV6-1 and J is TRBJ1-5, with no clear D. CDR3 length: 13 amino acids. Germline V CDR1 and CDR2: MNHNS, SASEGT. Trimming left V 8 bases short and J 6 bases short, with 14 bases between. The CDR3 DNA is TGTGCCAGCCTTAAACGGGTTCGTCAGCCCCAGCATTTT. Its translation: CASLKRVRQPQHF.

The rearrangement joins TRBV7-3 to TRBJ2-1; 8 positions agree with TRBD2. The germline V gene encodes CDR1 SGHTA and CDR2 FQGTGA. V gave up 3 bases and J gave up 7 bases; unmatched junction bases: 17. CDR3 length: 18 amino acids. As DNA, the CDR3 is TGTGCCAGCAGCTTGAGGGTCCTTAGCGGGACGGGGTATAATGAGCAGTTCTTC. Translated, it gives CASSLRVLSGTGYNEQFF.

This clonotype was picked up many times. Here the CDR3 DNA reads TGTGCCATCAGTGAGGTTGGGTACCAAGAGACCCAGTACTTC. Translated: CAISEVGYQETQYF. This sequence joins TRBV10-3 and TRBJ2-5; no definite D call. From germline, CDR1 is ENHRY and CDR2 SYGVKD. V shed 2 bases and J shed 0 bases, with 7 bases lying between them. The CDR3 runs to 14 residues.

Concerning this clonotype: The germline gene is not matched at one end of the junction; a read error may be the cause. CDR3: CASSGGTASYGQYF. The DNA of the CDR3 is TGTGCCAGCAGTGGGGGGACCGCTAGCTACGGGCAGTACTTC. V usage is TRBV28 and J usage is TRBJ2-7; D is possibly TRBD2 (6 bases). There are 14 residues in the CDR3. In germline, CDR1 is MDHEN, CDR2 SYDVKM. Using reference TRBV28 and TRBJ2-7 for the parts outside the CDR3, the full variable domain is DVKVTQSSRYLVKRTGEKVFLECVQDMDHENMFWYRQDPGLGLRLIYFSYDVKMKEKGDIPEGYSVSREKKERFSLILESASTNQTSMYLCASSGGTASYGQYFGPGTRLTVT.

CDR3 amino acids: CASSLVILAGFDEQFF. The CDR3 DNA is TGCGCCAGCAGCTTAGTTATACTAGCGGGATTTGATGAGCAGTTCTTC. This chain uses TRBV5-1 with TRBJ2-1, with 10 nucleotides matching TRBD2. This CDR3 is built from 16 residues. Germline CDR1 is SGHRS and CDR2 is YFSETQ. V trimming: 2 bases; J trimming: 8 bases; junction bases outside the gene matches: 10.

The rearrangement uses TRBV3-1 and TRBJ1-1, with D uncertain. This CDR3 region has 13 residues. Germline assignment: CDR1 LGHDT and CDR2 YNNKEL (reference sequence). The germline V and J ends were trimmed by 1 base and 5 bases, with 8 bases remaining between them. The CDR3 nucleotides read TGTGCCAGCAGCCAAGGACTGGGGACTGAAGCTTTCTTT. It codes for CASSQGLGTEAFF.

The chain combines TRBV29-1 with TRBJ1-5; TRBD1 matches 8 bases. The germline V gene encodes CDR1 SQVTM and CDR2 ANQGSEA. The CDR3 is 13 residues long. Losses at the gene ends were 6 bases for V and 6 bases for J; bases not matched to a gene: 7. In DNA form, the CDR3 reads TGCAGCGTGGCGACAGGGGCGTCTCAGCCCCAGCATTTT. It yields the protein CSVATGASQPQHF.